Shown below are 4 T cell receptor beta chains from a single sample sequenced in a study of glioma-infiltrating T cells after dendritic cell vaccination. Time point: after dendritic cell vaccination, including at tumor progression/relapse. Sequenced by immunoSEQ multiplex PCR; TCRdb stores in-frame clones only, minus some. The sample holds more than 75,000 clones, roughly four fifths seen once. Sequencing was performed on blood, taken after dendritic cell vaccination. These receptors all stem from a human donor with glioblastoma.

The V call is TRBV7-8, the J call TRBJ2-3, with D uncertain. Trimming pared 1 base from V and 0 bases from J, leaving 5 bases between. Germline CDR1 SGHVS, CDR2 FQNEAQ. This CDR3 contains 14 residues. The CDR3 DNA sequence: TGTGCCAGCAGCTTAGGCGTCAGCACAGATACGCAGTATTTT. It encodes CASSLGVSTDTQYF.

The chain couples TRBV25-1 to TRBJ1-4; D possibly corresponds to TRBD1 (6 bases). Germline assignment: CDR1 MGHDK and CDR2 SYGVNS. This CDR3 contains 16 residues. V dropped 1 base and J dropped 0 bases, with 9 bases sitting between them. The CDR3 loop reads CASSELGGATNEKLFF. DNA for the CDR3: TGTGCCAGCAGTGAATTAGGGGGAGCAACTAATGAAAAACTGTTTTTT.

For the CDR3, the DNA is TGTGCTAGTGGTTTGTTACAGGGAATCTCTGGAAACACCATATATTTT. Translated, it gives CASGLLQGISGNTIYF. The chain is built from TRBV12-5 and TRBJ1-3; D is perhaps TRBD1 (6 bases). The germline gives CDR1 LGHNT, CDR2 FRNRAP. Trimming left V 2 bases short and J 0 bases short, with 11 bases between. This CDR3 is 16 amino acids long.

The chain is built from TRBV5-4 and TRBJ2-7; a possible D gene is TRBD1 (7 bases). This CDR3 has 16 residues. Germline V gene lookup returns CDR1 SGHNT and CDR2 YYREEE (reference sequence). The ends were cut back, 4 bases at V and 4 bases at J, with 21 bases in the middle. CDR3 protein: CASSLPGGTAIYEQYF. The DNA for the CDR3 is TGTGCCAGCAGCCTACCAGGGGGGACAGCCATTTACGAGCAGTACTTC. Supplemented by reference TRBV5-4 and TRBJ2-7, the full variable domain reads ETGVTQSPTHLIKTRGQQVTLRCSSQSGHNTVSWYQQALGQGPQFIFQYYREEENGRGNFPPRFSGLQFPNYSSELNVNALELDDSALYLCASSLPGGTAIYEQYFGPGTRLTVT.